These 31 T cell receptor beta chains originate from one sample sequenced in a study of blood T cell repertoires in COVID-19 (TCRdb year 2020). The library was prepared using the immunoSEQ multiplex PCR assay. This is the immuneACCESS table as TCRdb keeps it, with only in-frame sequences that have V and J called. A part of the clones is gone; compared with another copy, unresolved V genes explain less than half, and the rest is unexplained. The sample records 200,000 to 250,000 clones, about 80% of which are singletons. About 1.3% of the sample is in the top ten clones. The sample was PBMCs or T cells enriched from blood (not recorded which). These receptor sequences come from a woman between 35 and 50 years old with acute COVID-19.

V usage is TRBV5-6 and J usage is TRBJ1-1; D perhaps matches TRBD1 (6 bases). Per the germline V gene, CDR1 is SGHDT and CDR2 is YYEEEE. V dropped 1 base and J dropped 7 bases, with 17 bases sitting between them. The CDR3 length is 15 residues. The CDR3 here is CASSLRITGYGEAFF. In nucleotides, the CDR3 is TGTGCCAGCAGCTTGAGAATTACAGGGTATGGTGAAGCTTTCTTT. The full variable domain, rest sourced from reference TRBV5-6 and TRBJ1-1, is DAGVTQSPTHLIKTRGQQVTLRCSPKSGHDTVSWYQQALGQGPQFIFQYYEEEERQRGNFPDRFSGHQFPNYSSELNVNALLLGDSALYLCASSLRITGYGEAFFGQGTRLTVV.

This clone was counted between two and nine times. The V gene is TRBV11-2, the J gene TRBJ1-5, with D possibly being TRBD1 (5 bases). The germline V gene has CDR1 SGHAT and CDR2 FQNNGV. The V gene lost 4 bases and the J gene lost 4 bases, with 14 bases spanning the gap. This CDR3 contains 15 residues. The CDR3 loop reads CASSSTDSVNQPQHF. Here the CDR3 DNA reads TGTGCCAGCAGCTCGACAGACAGCGTTAATCAGCCCCAGCATTTT.

The rearrangement joins TRBV27 to TRBJ1-1; D may be TRBD1 (6 bases). The V end lost 5 bases, the J end lost 9 bases, and 16 bases lay between the germline ends. The CDR3 has 13 residues. From germline, CDR1 is MNHEY and CDR2 SMNVEV (reference sequence). Written as DNA, the CDR3 is TGTGCCAGCAGTCCCTTATATAGGGGGAAAGCTTTCTTT. It encodes CASSPLYRGKAFF.

As regards this clone: Other nucleotide sequences in the sample specify the same CDR3. The chain uses TRBV2 and TRBJ2-1; D uncertain. From germline, CDR1 is SNHLY and CDR2 FYNNEI. This CDR3 region has 13 residues. V dropped 1 base and J dropped 4 bases, with 5 bases sitting between them. The CDR3 region is CASSEVSYNEQFF. CDR3 bases: TGTGCCAGCAGTGAAGTCAGTTACAATGAGCAGTTCTTC.

This clone was picked up one time. The CDR3 here is CASSEGSSDEQYF. The CDR3, as DNA: TGCGCCAGCAGTGAGGGCAGTAGCGACGAGCAGTACTTC. The V call is TRBV10-1, the J call TRBJ2-7, with D perhaps matching TRBD2 (5 bases). CDR1 WNHNN and CDR2 SYGVQD come from the germline V gene (reference sequence). Trimming took off 2 bases at V and 5 bases at J, with 10 bases between the two ends. The length of the CDR3 is 13 residues.

This clone was observed a handful of times. CDR3 coding DNA: TGTGCCAGCAGCTCTAAAGAGGGTCAGCCCCAGCATTTT. It encodes CASSSKEGQPQHF. The genes are TRBV7-3 and TRBJ1-5, with D uncertain. The CDR3 is 13 amino acids. Trimming stripped 4 bases from V and 6 bases from J, with 10 bases between. CDR1 SGHTA and CDR2 FQGTGA come from the germline V gene.

The CDR3 reads CASSYTVVDTQYF. CDR3 coding DNA: TGTGCCAGCAGTTACACTGTAGTGGATACGCAGTATTTT. The V gene is TRBV6-2 or TRBV6-3, the J gene TRBJ2-3; D is unclear. CDR1 and CDR2 (germline): MNHEY, SVGEGT. V gave up 2 bases and J gave up 6 bases, with 9 bases separating them. The CDR3 has 13 amino acids.

This chain joins TRBV28 and TRBJ2-3; TRBD2 aligns across 11 bases. This CDR3 region has 16 residues. CDR1 and CDR2 from the germline V gene are MDHEN and SYDVKM. V shed 7 bases, J shed 2 bases, and the junction held 8 bases outside the gene matches. CDR3 DNA: TGTGCCAGCAACCCGGGACTAGCGGAAGACACAGATACGCAGTATTTT. Residues: CASNPGLAEDTDTQYF.

This clone was seen only once. V is TRBV30 and J is TRBJ1-1; D gene unclear. Germline-derived CDR1 and CDR2 are GTSNPN and SVGIG (reference sequence). The CDR3 consists of 13 residues. Trimming stripped 5 bases from V and 8 bases from J, with 18 bases between. CDR3 bases: TGTGCCTGGGATGGAGAAGGAAAGGTCGAAGCTTTCTTT. Its protein product is CAWDGEGKVEAFF.

The chain uses TRBV5-4 and TRBJ2-5, with D possibly TRBD2 on 5 matching bases. The V and J ends lost 0 bases and 6 bases respectively, with 12 bases between them. Germline CDR1 reads SGHNT; CDR2 reads YYREEE (reference sequence). The CDR3 covers 14 residues. The CDR3 spells CASSLVGSEKTQYF. As DNA, the CDR3 is TGTGCCAGCAGCTTGGTTGGTAGCGAGAAGACCCAGTACTTC.

This clone came up once. The chain uses TRBV19 and TRBJ1-5, with 11 bases that match TRBD1. Germline V lookup: CDR1 LNHDA, CDR2 SQIVND (reference sequence). The CDR3 sequence is 15 residues long. The ends lost 0 bases at V and 7 bases at J; junction bases unmatched: 2. The CDR3 protein is CASSIEGDRGQPQHF. Here the CDR3 DNA reads TGTGCCAGTAGTATAGAGGGGGACAGGGGGCAGCCCCAGCATTTT.

This chain uses TRBV28 with TRBJ2-7, with 10 bases matching TRBD2. The V gene end was trimmed by 3 bases and the J gene end by 5 bases; junction bases not matched to a gene: 13. The CDR3 runs to 17 residues. Germline V gene sequence: CDR1 MDHEN, CDR2 SYDVKM. This CDR3 is CASSLQGLAGVGNEQYF. The CDR3 nucleotides are TGTGCCAGCAGTTTGCAGGGGCTAGCGGGAGTAGGGAACGAGCAGTACTTC.

The rearrangement uses TRBV6-1 and TRBJ2-7; D gene unclear. The V gene lost 2 bases and the J gene lost 0 bases, with 11 bases spanning the gap. From germline, CDR1 is MNHNS and CDR2 SASEGT. The CDR3 extends over 15 amino acids. CDR3 sequence (DNA): TGTGCCAGCAGTGAATGGGCCGAAAGCTCCTACGAGCAGTACTTC. It encodes CASSEWAESSYEQYF.

This clone has only one observation. The chain is built from TRBV6-2 or TRBV6-3 and TRBJ2-7; 8 bases align to TRBD1. The germline gives CDR1 MNHEY, CDR2 SVGEGT. This CDR3 spans 14 amino acids. J gave up 4 bases and V 1 base, and 3 bases lay outside the gene matches. The chain's CDR3 is CASSYWQGAYEQYF. The CDR3 nucleotides read TGTGCCAGCAGTTACTGGCAGGGGGCGTACGAGCAGTACTTC.

The chain carries TRBV6-6 and TRBJ1-1; a weak D match, TRBD1 (5 bases). This CDR3 has 13 residues. V was pared by 6 bases and J by 6 bases, with 14 bases between. The germline CDR1 and CDR2 sequences are MNHNY and SVGAGI (reference sequence). Written as DNA, the CDR3 is TGTGCCAGCAGCCCCACAGGTCAACCTGAAGCTTTCTTT. It yields the protein CASSPTGQPEAFF.

This rearrangement joins TRBV5-1 to TRBJ1-2, with 9 bases aligning to TRBD1. CDR3 size: 15 residues. The V gene's germline CDR1 is SGHRS and CDR2 YFSETQ. V dropped 0 bases and J dropped 7; count of bases not matched to a gene: 7. This CDR3 reads CASSLDNRDRVGYTF. DNA for the CDR3: TGCGCCAGCAGCTTGGATAACCGGGACAGGGTTGGCTACACCTTC. The whole variable domain, filled in from reference TRBV5-1 and TRBJ1-2, reads KAGVTQTPRYLIKTRGQQVTLSCSPISGHRSVSWYQQTPGQGLQFLFEYFSETQRNKGNFPGRFSGRQFSNSRSEMNVSTLELGDSALYLCASSLDNRDRVGYTFGSGTRLTVV.

This clone was found a few times. The chain couples TRBV28 to TRBJ1-1; 9 nucleotides line up with TRBD1. The germline gives CDR1 MDHEN, CDR2 SYDVKM. The CDR3 is 14 residues long. Trimming cost V 2 bases and J 5 bases; bases outside gene matches: 3. CDR3 nucleotide sequence: TGTGCCAGCAGTTTAGGACAGGGGTTGACTGAAGCTTTCTTT. Its translation: CASSLGQGLTEAFF.

The chain recombines TRBV24-1 with TRBJ2-2; 10 bases are shared with TRBD1. Germline CDR1 is KGHDR and CDR2 is SFDVKD. V shed 3 bases, J shed 8 bases, and the junction held 8 bases outside the gene matches. CDR3 size: 16 residues. The chain's CDR3 is CATSDPRTGGRGELFF. The CDR3 region has the DNA TGTGCCACCAGTGATCCAAGGACAGGGGGTAGGGGGGAGCTGTTTTTT.

J is TRBJ2-2 and V is TRBV30; TRBD2 matches at 8 bases. V lost 3 bases, J lost 4 bases, and 7 bases stayed unmatched. The germline gives CDR1 GTSNPN, CDR2 SVGIG (reference sequence). CDR3 length equals 15 residues. Here the CDR3 DNA reads TGTGCCTGGAGAGCCCGGACTAGCCGCACCGGGGAGCTGTTTTTT. Its protein product is CAWRARTSRTGELFF.

The chain links TRBV5-1 to TRBJ1-6, with TRBD1 matching over 11 bases. Per the germline V gene, CDR1 is SGHRS and CDR2 is YFSETQ. This CDR3 is 16 amino acids long. V lost 0 bases, J lost 14 bases, and 10 bases stayed unmatched. The CDR3 region is CASSLASGQGGSTLHF. The CDR3 bases are TGCGCCAGCAGCTTGGCGTCGGGACAGGGGGGAAGTACCCTCCACTTT.

This chain links TRBV7-3 with TRBJ1-2; TRBD1 aligns across 8 bases. This CDR3 contains 13 residues. After removal of 5 bases from V and 6 bases from J, the junction contained 5 bases not matched to a gene. Germline V gene lookup returns CDR1 SGHTA and CDR2 FQGTGA. The CDR3 bases are TGTGCCAGCAGCCCATCGACAGGGGATGGCTACACCTTC. It specifies CASSPSTGDGYTF.

The V and J genes are TRBV6-1 and TRBJ1-2; 10 bases fit TRBD1. The germline gives CDR1 MNHNS, CDR2 SASEGT. V trimming: 1 base; J trimming: 12 bases; junction bases outside the gene matches: 5. The CDR3 covers 13 residues. DNA for the CDR3: TGTGCCAGCAGTGAAGGCAGTGACAGGGGGCACACCTTC. Its translation: CASSEGSDRGHTF.

This sequence joins TRBV7-9 and TRBJ1-1; D not certain. The CDR3 covers 14 residues. Per the germline V gene, CDR1 is SEHNR and CDR2 is FQNEAQ (reference sequence). V gave up 1 base and J gave up 0 bases, with 6 bases separating them. CDR3 sequence reads: CASSLGQMNTEAFF. The DNA for the CDR3 is TGTGCCAGCAGCTTAGGGCAGATGAACACTGAAGCTTTCTTT.

This rearrangement joins TRBV24-1 to TRBJ2-7, with TRBD2 as a possible D gene (5 bases). Trimming took 3 bases from V and 1 from J, leaving 12 bases between them. The CDR3 is made up of 15 amino acids. Germline V gene data show CDR1 as KGHDR and CDR2 as SFDVKD. The DNA of the CDR3 is TGTGCCACCAGTGATCCAGGTCGAGGGTCCTACGAGCAGTACTTC. This sequence encodes CATSDPGRGSYEQYF.

The chain uses TRBV28 and TRBJ2-5; 7 bases match TRBD1. Germline CDR1 and CDR2: MDHEN and SYDVKM. The trim removed 2 bases at V and 6 bases at J, leaving 9 bases unmatched. This CDR3 contains 15 residues. CDR3 nucleotides: TGTGCCAGCAGTTTAAGGGGGCCCCTAGAGCAGACCCAGTACTTC. As protein: CASSLRGPLEQTQYF.

The genes are TRBV9 and TRBJ1-1; TRBD1 might be the D (6 bases). The germline V gene encodes CDR1 SGDLS and CDR2 YYNGEE. V dropped 2 bases and J dropped 7 bases, with 15 bases sitting between them. This CDR3 contains 14 residues. The CDR3 DNA reads as TGTGCCAGCAGCGTGGACAGCAGCTCCCTTGAAGCTTTCTTT. Its protein product is CASSVDSSSLEAFF.

The DNA for the CDR3 is TGTGCCAGCAGCGCGGTGGGTGTACCTACAGATACGCAGTATTTT. It is translated as CASSAVGVPTDTQYF. V gene TRBV5-8 combines with J gene TRBJ2-3; D is uncertain. Germline V gene lookup returns CDR1 SGHTS and CDR2 YDEGEE. Trimming cost V 4 bases and J 3 bases, with 15 bases left between them. This CDR3 is built from 15 residues.

The rearrangement links TRBV7-9 to TRBJ2-6, with TRBD1 identical over 7 bases. In germline, CDR1 is SEHNR, CDR2 FQNEAQ (reference sequence). Unmatched junction bases numbered 7, after V lost 5 bases and J lost 0 bases. The CDR3 contains 17 residues. The CDR3 reads CASSPSQGVSGANVLTF. CDR3 DNA sequence: TGTGCCAGCAGCCCCAGCCAGGGGGTCTCTGGGGCCAACGTCCTGACTTTC.

This clone showed up just a few times. DNA for the CDR3: TGTGCCAGCAGTTTGTCACGGGACACCTCAAGATTAAGCTCTGGAAACACCATATATTTT. It encodes CASSLSRDTSRLSSGNTIYF. J is TRBJ1-3 and V is TRBV28; possibly TRBD1 for D (6 bases). V lost 3 bases and J 0 bases, leaving 24 bases between the germline ends. Germline values: CDR1 MDHEN, CDR2 SYDVKM. This CDR3 spans 20 amino acids. The full variable domain, its missing parts supplied by reference TRBV28 and TRBJ1-3, is DVKVTQSSRYLVKRTGEKVFLECVQDMDHENMFWYRQDPGLGLRLIYFSYDVKMKEKGDIPEGYSVSREKKERFSLILESASTNQTSMYLCASSLSRDTSRLSSGNTIYFGEGSWLTVV.

This clone was detected once. The chain combines TRBV6-2 or TRBV6-3 with TRBJ2-3; the match to TRBD2 covers 9 bases. V shed 0 bases and J 3 bases; nucleotides not matched to a gene: 13. CDR3 size: 19 residues. Germline V CDR1 and CDR2: MNHEY, SVGEGT. The DNA for the CDR3 is TGTGCCAGCAGTTACTCGTGGAGAGGCGGGAGGGCCAATACAGATACGCAGTATTTT. The encoded protein is CASSYSWRGGRANTDTQYF.

CDR3 in amino acids: CAISESSGGPQETQYF. CDR3 coding DNA: TGTGCCATCAGTGAGTCGAGCGGGGGACCTCAAGAGACCCAGTACTTC. This chain uses TRBV10-3 with TRBJ2-5, with 8 bases fitting TRBD2. CDR3 size: 16 residues. Per germline, CDR1 ENHRY and CDR2 SYGVKD. Losses at the gene ends were 0 bases for V and 2 bases for J; bases not matched to a gene: 5.